These T cell receptor beta chains were read from a single sample in a study of T cell repertoires in aging, cancer and after chemotherapy. TCRdb passed the multiplex PCR reads through MiXCR, listing each CDR3 protein once. Of 10,000 or so distinct CDR3 sequences in the sample, under 30% were seen once. The sequenced material came from blood. The receptors were sampled from a human donor in good health. Each CDR3 is given with its conserved first and last residue. Each record gives: V gene, clone size, D gene, J gene, CDR3 DNA, CDR3 protein. D genes are given only for firm matches. The size entry is marked missing in some rows and otherwise reads once, few, many or a size class.

TRBV9	-	-	TRBJ2-1	TGTGCCAGCAGCGTAGCTTACGGGAGCTACAATGAGCAGTTCTTC	CASSVAYGSYNEQFF
TRBV20-1	medium-sized	TRBD2	TRBJ2-1	TGCAGTGCTAGAGTGCGGGAGAATGAGCAGTTCTTC	CSARVRENEQFF
TRBV7-9	few	-	TRBJ1-4	TGTGCCAGCAGCTTAGCGGGGTCAGGGAAACTGTTTTTT	CASSLAGSGKLFF
TRBV29-1	-	-	TRBJ2-3	TGCAGCGTTGATGGGGGCACAGATACGCAGTATTTT	CSVDGGTDTQYF
TRBV6-5	medium-sized	-	TRBJ2-5	TGTGCCAGCAGGCGAGACAGCTACCAAGAGACCCAGTACTTC	CASRRDSYQETQYF
TRBV28	-	TRBD1	TRBJ1-5	TGTGCCAGCAGGGTTGACAGGGTAAGCAATCAGCCCCAGCATTTT	CASRVDRVSNQPQHF
TRBV6-2/TRBV6-3	-	-	TRBJ1-6	TGTGCCAGCAGCCCGGGGGGTGAGAATTCACCCCTCCACTTT	CASSPGGENSPLHF
TRBV19	-	TRBD2	TRBJ2-1	TGTGCCAGTAGTCCCCGGACTAGCGGGAATAATGAGCAGTTCTTC	CASSPRTSGNNEQFF
TRBV27	-	TRBD1	TRBJ2-7	TGTGCCAGCAGTATTGGACAGGCCGGGTACGAGCAGTACTTC	CASSIGQAGYEQYF
TRBV6-6	medium-sized	TRBD1	TRBJ2-7	TGTGCCAGCAGTTACTCGGGCGGACAGGGCGCCTACGAGCAGTACTTC	CASSYSGGQGAYEQYF
TRBV20-1	-	-	TRBJ2-7	TGCAGTGCTGACCCCAGTAGTCCTGAAGGGGGAGAGCAGTACTTC	CSADPSSPEGGEQYF
TRBV28	-	TRBD2	TRBJ2-1	TGTGCCAGCAGCCCCTCGGATGGACTAGCGCCCCAATTCAATGAGCAGTTCTTC	CASSPSDGLAPQFNEQFF
TRBV12-3/TRBV12-4	few	-	TRBJ1-5	TGTGCCAGCAGTTTAGGGCCAGGGAATCAGCCCCAGCATTTT	CASSLGPGNQPQHF
TRBV7-2	medium-sized	-	TRBJ2-2	TGTGCCAGCAGCGTAAGGGCAGGCTCGCCCGGGGAGCTGTTTTTT	CASSVRAGSPGELFF
TRBV20-1	medium-sized	-	TRBJ1-2	TGCAGTGCTAGGACGACAGGAACAGGCTACACCTTC	CSARTTGTGYTF
TRBV30	medium-sized	-	TRBJ1-2	TGTGCCTGGAGTCAAGTGGGCAGTGGCTACACCTTC	CAWSQVGSGYTF
TRBV7-2	medium-sized	TRBD2	TRBJ2-1	TGTGCCAGCAGCCCCAGACTAGCGCCAGCCTCTAATGAGCAGTTCTTC	CASSPRLAPASNEQFF
TRBV19	few	TRBD2	TRBJ2-5	TGTGCCAGTAGTAATGGACTAGCGGCCCTGAGGGAGACCCAGTACTTC	CASSNGLAALRETQYF
TRBV29-1	large	-	TRBJ1-2	TGCAGCGTTGTAAAGCCAGGGACCTATGGCTACACCTTC	CSVVKPGTYGYTF
TRBV12-3/TRBV12-4	few	-	TRBJ2-7	TGTGCCAGCAGCGTCGGGCAGACCTACGAGCAGTACTTC	CASSVGQTYEQYF
TRBV27	medium-sized	-	TRBJ1-2	TGTGCCAGCAGTTCGAGTGACAGGCCCTATGGCTACACCTTC	CASSSSDRPYGYTF
TRBV6-1	-	-	TRBJ2-5	TGTGCCAGCAGGGCATTCGAGACCCAGTACTTC	CASRAFETQYF
TRBV6-2/TRBV6-3	-	TRBD1	TRBJ2-1	TGTGCCAGCGGTACAGGGGACTACAATGAGCAGTTCTTC	CASGTGDYNEQFF
TRBV28	-	TRBD2	TRBJ2-1	TGTGCCAGCAGGGGGGTTAGCGGGAGGTTCGATGAGCAGTTCTTC	CASRGVSGRFDEQFF
TRBV20-1	few	-	TRBJ2-7	TGCAGTGCCCTTTACCGCTCCTACGAGCAGTACTTC	CSALYRSYEQYF
TRBV6-6	-	TRBD2	TRBJ2-1	TGTGCCAGCAGTTTAAGACTAGCGGGAGCTTTAGTGAATGAGCAGTTCTTC	CASSLRLAGALVNEQFF
TRBV5-6	medium-sized	-	TRBJ1-2	TGTGCCAGCAGCCCAACTAACTATGGCTACACCTTC	CASSPTNYGYTF
TRBV6-1	few	-	TRBJ1-5	TGTGCCAGCAGTGAAGCGCGGGGAGGATGGAGCAATCAGCCCCAGCATTTT	CASSEARGGWSNQPQHF
TRBV11-2	-	-	TRBJ2-7	TGTGCCAGCAGCTCCCCCGGGACACTTTTCTACGAGCAGTACTTC	CASSSPGTLFYEQYF
TRBV10-3	once	-	TRBJ2-1	TGTGCCATCAGTGAACAGGGTTACAATGAGCAGTTCTTC	CAISEQGYNEQFF
TRBV6-5	medium-sized	-	TRBJ1-4	TGTGCCAGCAGTTACTCGGGGGGGGAAAAACTGTTTTTT	CASSYSGGEKLFF
TRBV7-9	few	TRBD2	TRBJ2-3	TGTGCCAGCAGCTCACCTCTAGCGGGACACACAGATACGCAGTATTTT	CASSSPLAGHTDTQYF
TRBV28	-	TRBD1	TRBJ1-2	TGTACCAGCAGTTTAGTCTTTGGGACAGGGGATTATGGCTACACCTTC	CTSSLVFGTGDYGYTF
TRBV7-9	few	TRBD2	TRBJ2-4	TGTGCCAGCAGCCCCCGTGGAGCGGGAGATGGGGGAGGATCTAACATTCAGTACTTC	CASSPRGAGDGGGSNIQYF
TRBV27	few	-	TRBJ1-1	TGTGCCAGCAGTTTAGCACCCTATGGGGGCACTGAAGCTTTCTTT	CASSLAPYGGTEAFF
TRBV6-5	few	-	TRBJ2-3	TGTGCCAGCAATGGCGGGGCAGAGAGCCTCTTTGCGCAGTATTTT	CASNGGAESLFAQYF
TRBV7-2	medium-sized	TRBD2	TRBJ2-5	TGTGCCAGCAGCCCGGGGACTAGCGGGAGTCCAGAGACCCAGTACTTC	CASSPGTSGSPETQYF
TRBV28	few	-	TRBJ2-7	TGTGCCAGCAGTTTAGCCGGGACCTACGAGCAGTACTTC	CASSLAGTYEQYF
TRBV7-2	-	-	TRBJ2-7	TGTGCCAGCAAATATAGAAGCTCCTACGAGCAGTACTTC	CASKYRSSYEQYF
TRBV28	-	-	TRBJ2-7	TGTGCCAGCAGTCCCACGGCGGGAAAAAACTACGAGCAGTACTTC	CASSPTAGKNYEQYF
TRBV10-1	-	-	TRBJ2-7	TGCGCCAGCCCATATAGGGAGGACGAGCAGTACTTC	CASPYREDEQYF
TRBV11-2	-	TRBD2	TRBJ2-5	TGTGCCAGCAGCCCGGGACTAGCGGGAGGGGGGGAGACCCAGTACTTC	CASSPGLAGGGETQYF
TRBV5-4	-	-	TRBJ2-3	TGCGCCAGCAGCTTGGCCGAAACACCAAGGGATACGCAGTATTTT	CASSLAETPRDTQYF
TRBV7-9	-	-	TRBJ1-5	TGTGCCAGCAGCCATAAAGGGGGGGATAGCAATCAGCCCCAGCATTTT	CASSHKGGDSNQPQHF
TRBV10-3	-	TRBD2	TRBJ2-5	TGTGCCATCGGACTAGCGGGAGTGGCAGAGACCCAGTACTTC	CAIGLAGVAETQYF